Listed here are 3 T cell receptor beta chains from one sample, sequenced in a study of vaccination and CD4 T cells after COVID-19. No antigen has been assigned to these receptors. The assay that was used to sequence DNA from cultured CD4+ T cells was the Oncomine TCR Beta short-read assay. In TCRdb, the PCR reads were re-called with MiXCR into one record per CDR3 protein. The sample lists about 20,000 distinct CDR3 sequences; about three quarters were seen once. The treatment: approximately nine-day PBMC culture with coronavirus spike peptide pools or control peptides (ViraFEST assay). Sequences were derived from CD4+ T cells from blood, cultured in vitro, sampled after SARS-CoV-2 vaccination. These receptor sequences come from a human donor who received a COVID-19 vaccine.

The chain uses TRBV6-1 and TRBJ2-7, with D uncertain. Germline CDR1 and CDR2: MNHNS and SASEGT. The CDR3 is 14 amino acids. Deletions cut 6 bases from V and 2 bases from J, with 14 bases between. The chain's CDR3 is CASSPHGGPYEQYF. For the CDR3, the DNA is TGTGCCAGCAGCCCCCATGGCGGCCCCTACGAGCAGTACTTC.

This clonotype was counted between two and nine times. The V gene is TRBV6-2 or TRBV6-3, the J gene TRBJ1-2; the D is unclear. Germline values: CDR1 MNHEY, CDR2 SVGEGT. The CDR3 loop spans 14 amino acids. Trimming took 3 bases from V and 6 from J, leaving 14 bases between them. The CDR3 loop reads CASSYLALGHGYTF. Written as DNA, the CDR3 is TGTGCCAGCAGTTATCTAGCACTGGGTCATGGCTACACCTTC.

The chain joins TRBV7-9 to TRBJ2-2; D call uncertain. Trimming removed 1 base at V and 6 bases at J, with 9 bases between. The CDR3 has 14 amino acids. CDR1 and CDR2 (germline): SEHNR, FQNEAQ (reference sequence). CDR3 DNA sequence: TGTGCCAGCAGCTTAGGTTTAATCGCCGGGGAGCTGTTTTTT. This gives the protein CASSLGLIAGELFF.